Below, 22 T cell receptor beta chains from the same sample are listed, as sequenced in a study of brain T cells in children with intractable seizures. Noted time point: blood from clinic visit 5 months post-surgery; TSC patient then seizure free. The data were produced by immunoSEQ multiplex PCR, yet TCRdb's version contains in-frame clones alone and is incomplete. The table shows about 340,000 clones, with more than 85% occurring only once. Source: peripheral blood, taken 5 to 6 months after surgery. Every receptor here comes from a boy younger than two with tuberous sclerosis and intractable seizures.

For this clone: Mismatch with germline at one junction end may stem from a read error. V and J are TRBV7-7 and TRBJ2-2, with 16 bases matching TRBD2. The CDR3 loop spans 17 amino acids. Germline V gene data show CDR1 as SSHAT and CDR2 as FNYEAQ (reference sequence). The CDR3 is CASSQLGTSGRVGELFF. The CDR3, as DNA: TGTGCTAGCAGCCAACTCGGGACTAGCGGGAGGGTCGGGGAGCTGTTTTTT.

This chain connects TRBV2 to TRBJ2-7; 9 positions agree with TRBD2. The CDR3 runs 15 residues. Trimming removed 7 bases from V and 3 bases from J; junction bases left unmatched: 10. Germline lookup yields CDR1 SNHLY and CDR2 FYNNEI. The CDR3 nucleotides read TGTGCCAGCACCCCCCAAGCGGGGGGAAACTACGAGCAGTACTTC. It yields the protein CASTPQAGGNYEQYF.

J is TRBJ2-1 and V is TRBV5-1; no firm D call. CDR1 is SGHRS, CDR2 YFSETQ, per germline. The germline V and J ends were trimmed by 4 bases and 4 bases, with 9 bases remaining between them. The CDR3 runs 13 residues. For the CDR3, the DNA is TGCGCCAGCAGCGAAACAAGTTACAATGAGCAGTTCTTC. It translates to CASSETSYNEQFF. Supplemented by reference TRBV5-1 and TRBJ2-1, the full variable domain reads KAGVTQTPRYLIKTRGQQVTLSCSPISGHRSVSWYQQTPGQGLQFLFEYFSETQRNKGNFPGRFSGRQFSNSRSEMNVSTLELGDSALYLCASSETSYNEQFFGPGTRLTVL.

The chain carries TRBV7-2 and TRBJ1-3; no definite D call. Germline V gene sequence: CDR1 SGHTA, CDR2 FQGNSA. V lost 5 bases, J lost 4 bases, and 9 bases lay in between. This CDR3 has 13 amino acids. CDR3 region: CASSQGWGNTIYF. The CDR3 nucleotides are TGTGCCAGCAGCCAAGGATGGGGAAACACCATATATTTT.

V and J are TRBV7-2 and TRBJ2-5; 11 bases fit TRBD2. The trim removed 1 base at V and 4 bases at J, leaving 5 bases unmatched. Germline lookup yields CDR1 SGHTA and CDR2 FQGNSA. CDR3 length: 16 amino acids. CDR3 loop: CASSLEWLAGGETQYF. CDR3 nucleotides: TGTGCCAGCAGCTTAGAATGGCTAGCGGGGGGAGAGACCCAGTACTTC.

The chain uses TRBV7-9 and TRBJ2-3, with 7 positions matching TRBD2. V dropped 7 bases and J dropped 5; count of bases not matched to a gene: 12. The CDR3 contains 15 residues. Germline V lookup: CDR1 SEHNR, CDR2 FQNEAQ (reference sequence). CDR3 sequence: CASTERAGVGDTQYF. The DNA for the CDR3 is TGTGCCAGCACTGAGCGGGCGGGAGTAGGAGATACGCAGTATTTT. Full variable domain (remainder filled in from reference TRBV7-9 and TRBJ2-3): DTGVSQNPRHKITKRGQNVTFRCDPISEHNRLYWYRQTLGQGPEFLTYFQNEAQLEKSRLLSDRFSAERPKGSFSTLEIQRTEQGDSAMYLCASTERAGVGDTQYFGPGTRLTVL.

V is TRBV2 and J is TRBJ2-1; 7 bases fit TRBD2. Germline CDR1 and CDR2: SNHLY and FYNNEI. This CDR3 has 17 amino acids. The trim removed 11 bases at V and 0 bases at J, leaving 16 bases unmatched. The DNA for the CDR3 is TGTGCCGCGCGACCCTCCCAACTAGCGCTCTCCTACAATGAGCAGTTCTTC. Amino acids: CAARPSQLALSYNEQFF.

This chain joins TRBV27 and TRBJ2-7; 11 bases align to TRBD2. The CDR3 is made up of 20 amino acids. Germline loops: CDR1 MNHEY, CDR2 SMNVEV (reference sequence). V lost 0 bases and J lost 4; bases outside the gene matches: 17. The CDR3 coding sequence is TGTGCCAGCAGTTTATCTGCCCAGGGGCTAGCGGGGGGTTCTGGGTACGAGCAGTACTTC. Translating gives CASSLSAQGLAGGSGYEQYF.

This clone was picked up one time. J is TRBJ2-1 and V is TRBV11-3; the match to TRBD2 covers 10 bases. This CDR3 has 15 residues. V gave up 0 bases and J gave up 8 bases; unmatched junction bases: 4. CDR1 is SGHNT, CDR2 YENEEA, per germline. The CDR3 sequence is CASSLDTAGGDEQFF. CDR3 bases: TGTGCCAGCAGCTTAGATACAGCGGGAGGGGATGAGCAGTTCTTC.

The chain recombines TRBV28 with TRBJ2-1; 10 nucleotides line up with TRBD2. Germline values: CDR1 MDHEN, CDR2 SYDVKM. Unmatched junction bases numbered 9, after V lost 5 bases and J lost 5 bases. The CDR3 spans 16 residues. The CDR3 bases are TGTGCCAGCAGTCCCGATAGCGGGAGGAGTAACAATGAGCAGTTCTTC. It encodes CASSPDSGRSNNEQFF.

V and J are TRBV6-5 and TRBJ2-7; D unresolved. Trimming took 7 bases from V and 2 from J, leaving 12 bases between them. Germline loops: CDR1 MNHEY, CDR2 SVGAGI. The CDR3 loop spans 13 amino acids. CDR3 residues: CASTRKRTYEQYF. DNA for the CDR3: TGTGCCAGCACTAGGAAGAGGACCTACGAGCAGTACTTC.

The DNA for the CDR3 is TGTGCCAGCAGCCTCGGCGATGAGCAGTTCTTC. Its protein product is CASSLGDEQFF. This chain joins TRBV3-1 (or the pseudogene TRBV3-2) and TRBJ2-1, with no clear D. V lost 4 bases to trimming and J lost 8 bases, with 6 bases between them. The CDR3 totals 11 residues. The germline V gene has CDR1 LGHDT and CDR2 YNNKEL (reference sequence).

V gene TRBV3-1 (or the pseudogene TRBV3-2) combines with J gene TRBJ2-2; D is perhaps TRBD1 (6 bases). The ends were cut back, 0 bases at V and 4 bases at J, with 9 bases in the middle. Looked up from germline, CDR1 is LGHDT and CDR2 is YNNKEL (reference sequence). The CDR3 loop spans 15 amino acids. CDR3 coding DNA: TGTGCCAGCAGCCAAGAGGGGGCAGCCACCGGGGAGCTGTTTTTT. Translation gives CASSQEGAATGELFF.

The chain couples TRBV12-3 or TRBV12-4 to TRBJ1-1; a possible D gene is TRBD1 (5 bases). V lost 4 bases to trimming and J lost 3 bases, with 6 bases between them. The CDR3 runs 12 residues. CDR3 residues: CASSSGDTEAFF. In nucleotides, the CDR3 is TGTGCCAGCAGTTCGGGGGACACTGAAGCTTTCTTT.

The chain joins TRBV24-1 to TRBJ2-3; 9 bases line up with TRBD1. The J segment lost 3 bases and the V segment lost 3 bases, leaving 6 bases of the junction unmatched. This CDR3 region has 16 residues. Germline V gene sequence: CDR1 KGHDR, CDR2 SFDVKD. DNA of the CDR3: TGTGCCACCAGTGATCCGGGACAGGGTAGGACAGATACGCAGTATTTT. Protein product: CATSDPGQGRTDTQYF.

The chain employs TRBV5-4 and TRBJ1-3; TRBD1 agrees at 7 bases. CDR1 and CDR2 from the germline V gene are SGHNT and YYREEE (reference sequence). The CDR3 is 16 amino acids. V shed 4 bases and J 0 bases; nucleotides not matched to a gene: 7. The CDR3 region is CASSQTGLFSGNTIYF. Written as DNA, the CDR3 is TGTGCCAGCAGCCAGACAGGGCTATTCTCTGGAAACACCATATATTTT.

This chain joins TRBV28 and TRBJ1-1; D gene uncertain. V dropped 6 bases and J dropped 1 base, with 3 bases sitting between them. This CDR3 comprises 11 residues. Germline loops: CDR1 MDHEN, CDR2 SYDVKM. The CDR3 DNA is TGTGCCAGCAGCCCGAACACTGAAGCTTTCTTT. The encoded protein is CASSPNTEAFF.

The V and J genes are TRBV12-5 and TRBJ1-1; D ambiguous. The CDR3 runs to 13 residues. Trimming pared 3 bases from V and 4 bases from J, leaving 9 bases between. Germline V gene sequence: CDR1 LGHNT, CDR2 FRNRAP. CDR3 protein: CASGFGQTTEAFF. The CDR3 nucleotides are TGTGCTAGTGGTTTTGGGCAGACCACTGAAGCTTTCTTT. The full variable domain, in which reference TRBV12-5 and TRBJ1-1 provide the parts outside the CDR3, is DARVTQTPRHKVTEMGQEVTMRCQPILGHNTVFWYRQTMMQGLELLAYFRNRAPLDDSGMPKDRFSAEMPDATLATLKIQPSEPRDSAVYFCASGFGQTTEAFFGQGTRLTVV.

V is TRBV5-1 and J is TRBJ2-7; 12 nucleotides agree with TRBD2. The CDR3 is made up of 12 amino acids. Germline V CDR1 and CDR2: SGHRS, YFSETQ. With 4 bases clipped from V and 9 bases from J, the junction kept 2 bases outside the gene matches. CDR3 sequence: CASSPGLAGQYF. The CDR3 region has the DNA TGCGCCAGCAGCCCGGGACTAGCGGGGCAGTACTTC.

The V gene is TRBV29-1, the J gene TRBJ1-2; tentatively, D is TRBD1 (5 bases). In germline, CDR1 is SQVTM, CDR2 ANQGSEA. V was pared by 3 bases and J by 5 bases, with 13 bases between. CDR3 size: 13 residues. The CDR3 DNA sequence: TGCAGCGTTGAGGCCAGGGAGGAGTATGGCTACACCTTC. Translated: CSVEAREEYGYTF. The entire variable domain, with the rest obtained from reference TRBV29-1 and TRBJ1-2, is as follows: SAVISQKPSRDICQRGTSLTIQCQVDSQVTMMFWYRQQPGQSLTLIATANQGSEATYESGFVIDKFPISRPNLTFSTLTVSNMSPEDSSIYLCSVEAREEYGYTFGSGTRLTVV.

Here the CDR3 reads CASGYRAAGDTGELFF. As DNA, the CDR3 is TGTGCCAGCGGATACAGGGCCGCAGGAGACACCGGGGAGCTGTTTTTT. J is TRBJ2-2 and V is TRBV7-3, with D perhaps matching TRBD1 (6 bases). Germline V gene lookup returns CDR1 SGHTA and CDR2 FQGTGA. There are 16 residues in the CDR3. V lost 8 bases, J lost 3 bases, and 19 bases lay in between.

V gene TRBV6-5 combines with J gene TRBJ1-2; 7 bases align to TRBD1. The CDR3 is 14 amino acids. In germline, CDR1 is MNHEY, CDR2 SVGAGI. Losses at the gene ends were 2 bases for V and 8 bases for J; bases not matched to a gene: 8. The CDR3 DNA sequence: TGTGCCAGCAGTTACCAGGGACAGCACCAAGGCTACACCTTC. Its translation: CASSYQGQHQGYTF.